Listed below are T cell receptor beta chains from one sample, sequenced in a study of T cells in Graves' hyperthyroidism and ophthalmopathy. Via MiXCR, TCRdb re-called the multiplex PCR reads, giving one row per CDR3 protein. In the table there are 340,000 or so distinct CDR3 sequences, roughly 18% of which are singletons. Sequencing was performed on blood. The receptors here all came from a woman aged 50 to 65 with Graves' hyperthyroidism. The CDR3 runs from the conserved cysteine through the conserved F or W. A D gene is named only where the DNA matches it firmly. Rows give clone size only sometimes, using once, few, many, or a class for an expanded clone.

clone_size: -; v_call: TRBV28; d_call: -; j_call: TRBJ2-3; cdr3_aa: CASSYPSALTDTQYF; cdr3_nt: TGTGCCAGCAGCTATCCCAGTGCTCTGACAGATACGCAGTATTTT
clone_size: many; v_call: TRBV2; d_call: -; j_call: TRBJ1-1; cdr3_aa: CASRIGGAMNTEAFF; cdr3_nt: TGTGCCAGCAGGATCGGGGGCGCCATGAACACTGAAGCTTTCTTT
clone_size: many; v_call: TRBV12-3/TRBV12-4; d_call: -; j_call: TRBJ2-1; cdr3_aa: CASSKGGGNNEQFF; cdr3_nt: TGTGCCAGCAGCAAGGGGGGGGGTAATAATGAGCAGTTCTTC
clone_size: -; v_call: TRBV12-3/TRBV12-4; d_call: -; j_call: TRBJ1-6; cdr3_aa: CASRDSRQSPLHF; cdr3_nt: TGTGCCAGCAGGGACAGTCGGCAATCACCCCTCCACTTT
clone_size: few; v_call: TRBV20-1; d_call: -; j_call: TRBJ2-1; cdr3_aa: CSASSTRRSSYNEQFF; cdr3_nt: TGCAGTGCTAGCTCGACACGGAGGAGCTCCTACAATGAGCAGTTCTTC
clone_size: few; v_call: TRBV11-2; d_call: -; j_call: TRBJ2-7; cdr3_aa: CASSLVYSYEQYF; cdr3_nt: TGTGCCAGCAGCTTAGTATACTCCTACGAGCAGTACTTC
clone_size: -; v_call: TRBV7-9; d_call: TRBD2; j_call: TRBJ2-1; cdr3_aa: CASSPRPGLAGGLINSYNEQFF; cdr3_nt: TGTGCCAGCAGCCCGAGGCCAGGTCTAGCGGGAGGGTTGATAAACTCCTACAATGAGCAGTTCTTC
clone_size: many; v_call: TRBV13; d_call: TRBD2; j_call: TRBJ2-5; cdr3_aa: CASSLDRGGETQYF; cdr3_nt: TGTGCCAGCAGCCTCGACCGGGGGGGAGAGACCCAGTACTTC
clone_size: -; v_call: TRBV9; d_call: -; j_call: TRBJ2-3; cdr3_aa: CASSVQQSTDTQYF; cdr3_nt: TGTGCCAGCAGCGTACAACAGAGCACAGATACGCAGTATTTT
clone_size: -; v_call: TRBV5-4; d_call: TRBD2; j_call: TRBJ2-1; cdr3_aa: CASSPAGAGTSGTYNEQFF; cdr3_nt: TGTGCCAGCAGCCCCGCCGGTGCAGGGACTAGCGGTACCTACAATGAGCAGTTCTTC
clone_size: -; v_call: TRBV28; d_call: TRBD1; j_call: TRBJ2-7; cdr3_aa: CASSLDRNYEQYF; cdr3_nt: TGTGCCAGCAGTTTGGACAGGAACTACGAGCAGTACTTC
clone_size: -; v_call: TRBV2; d_call: -; j_call: TRBJ2-1; cdr3_aa: CASAVGLAIYNEQFF; cdr3_nt: TGTGCCAGCGCCGTGGGTCTGGCCATCTACAATGAGCAGTTCTTC
clone_size: many; v_call: TRBV12-3/TRBV12-4; d_call: -; j_call: TRBJ2-3; cdr3_aa: CASSLGGDTQYF; cdr3_nt: TGTGCCAGCAGCTTAGGAGGAGATACGCAGTATTTT
clone_size: few; v_call: TRBV6-2/TRBV6-3; d_call: -; j_call: TRBJ1-1; cdr3_aa: CASSYDGAVSEAFF; cdr3_nt: TGTGCCAGCAGTTACGATGGGGCCGTGTCTGAAGCTTTCTTT
clone_size: -; v_call: TRBV27; d_call: -; j_call: TRBJ1-1; cdr3_aa: CASSPLFNTEAFF; cdr3_nt: TGTGCCAGCAGTCCTCTATTCAACACTGAAGCTTTCTTT
clone_size: few; v_call: TRBV29-1; d_call: -; j_call: TRBJ1-5; cdr3_aa: CSVSQGLNQPQHF; cdr3_nt: TGCAGCGTGTCACAGGGCCTCAATCAGCCCCAGCATTTT
clone_size: few; v_call: TRBV20-1; d_call: TRBD1; j_call: TRBJ2-6; cdr3_aa: CSATGTGSGANVLTF; cdr3_nt: TGCAGTGCAACCGGGACAGGGTCTGGGGCCAACGTCCTGACTTTC
clone_size: many; v_call: TRBV12-3/TRBV12-4; d_call: -; j_call: TRBJ2-1; cdr3_aa: CASSMTRSSYNEQFF; cdr3_nt: TGTGCCAGCAGCATGACCCGGAGCTCCTACAATGAGCAGTTCTTC
clone_size: -; v_call: TRBV5-1; d_call: TRBD2; j_call: TRBJ2-2; cdr3_aa: CASSSGLEAGELFF; cdr3_nt: TGCGCCAGCAGCTCGGGACTAGAGGCCGGGGAGCTGTTTTTT
clone_size: once; v_call: TRBV20-1; d_call: TRBD2; j_call: TRBJ2-1; cdr3_aa: CSASGRERQFF; cdr3_nt: TGCAGTGCTAGTGGGCGGGAGAGGCAGTTCTTC
clone_size: -; v_call: TRBV18; d_call: -; j_call: TRBJ2-5; cdr3_aa: CASSSGLETQYF; cdr3_nt: TGTGCCAGTTCTTCCGGATTAGAGACCCAGTACTTC
clone_size: -; v_call: TRBV4-1; d_call: TRBD2; j_call: TRBJ2-4; cdr3_aa: CASSQVSGRENIQYF; cdr3_nt: TGCGCCAGCAGCCAAGTTAGCGGGAGGGAAAACATTCAGTACTTC
clone_size: many; v_call: TRBV7-2; d_call: -; j_call: TRBJ1-1; cdr3_aa: CASSLGGDLSTEAFF; cdr3_nt: TGTGCCAGCAGCTTAGGGGGGGACTTGAGCACTGAAGCTTTCTTT
clone_size: -; v_call: TRBV7-3; d_call: TRBD2; j_call: TRBJ2-2; cdr3_aa: CASSYVSGGAVTGELFF; cdr3_nt: TGTGCCAGCAGCTATGTTAGCGGGGGGGCCGTCACCGGGGAGCTGTTTTTT
clone_size: many; v_call: TRBV10-3; d_call: -; j_call: TRBJ1-5; cdr3_aa: CAISDEYDQPQHF; cdr3_nt: TGTGCCATCAGTGATGAATATGATCAGCCCCAGCATTTT
clone_size: -; v_call: TRBV12-3/TRBV12-4; d_call: TRBD1; j_call: TRBJ1-5; cdr3_aa: CASSSGTGVQPQHF; cdr3_nt: TGTGCCAGCAGTTCCGGGACAGGGGTTCAGCCCCAGCATTTT
clone_size: few; v_call: TRBV7-8; d_call: -; j_call: TRBJ1-3; cdr3_aa: CASSLGGWNTIYF; cdr3_nt: TGTGCCAGCAGCTTAGGGGGTTGGAACACCATATATTTT
clone_size: few; v_call: TRBV7-2; d_call: -; j_call: TRBJ1-5; cdr3_aa: CASSPSIGSNQPQHF; cdr3_nt: TGTGCCAGCAGCCCCAGTATAGGGAGCAATCAGCCCCAGCATTTT
clone_size: many; v_call: TRBV5-1; d_call: -; j_call: TRBJ2-3; cdr3_aa: CASSPWAGLVDTQYF; cdr3_nt: TGCGCCAGCAGCCCCTGGGCAGGGTTGGTTGATACGCAGTATTTT
clone_size: -; v_call: TRBV6-1; d_call: -; j_call: TRBJ2-2; cdr3_aa: CASSMNTGELFF; cdr3_nt: TGTGCCAGCAGTATGAACACCGGGGAGCTGTTTTTT
clone_size: -; v_call: TRBV6-1; d_call: -; j_call: TRBJ2-1; cdr3_aa: CASSGEGGSNEQFF; cdr3_nt: TGTGCCAGCAGTGGTGAGGGGGGTAGCAATGAGCAGTTCTTC
clone_size: -; v_call: TRBV10-3; d_call: TRBD1; j_call: TRBJ1-2; cdr3_aa: CAIGTERHYGYTF; cdr3_nt: TGTGCCATCGGGACAGAGAGGCACTATGGCTACACCTTC
clone_size: few; v_call: TRBV7-3; d_call: -; j_call: TRBJ2-1; cdr3_aa: CASSPGRAASSYNEQFF; cdr3_nt: TGTGCCAGCAGCCCTGGTCGGGCGGCCAGCTCCTACAATGAGCAGTTCTTC
clone_size: few; v_call: TRBV12-3/TRBV12-4; d_call: -; j_call: TRBJ1-4; cdr3_aa: CASSLGRGAEQLFF; cdr3_nt: TGTGCCAGCAGTTTAGGCCGAGGGGCCGAACAACTGTTTTTT
clone_size: many; v_call: TRBV30; d_call: TRBD1; j_call: TRBJ1-1; cdr3_aa: CASRQGEGVAFF; cdr3_nt: TGTGCCTCCAGACAGGGTGAGGGAGTAGCTTTCTTT
clone_size: -; v_call: TRBV10-3; d_call: TRBD2; j_call: TRBJ2-1; cdr3_aa: CAISESDGRPQANEEFF; cdr3_nt: TGTGCCATCAGTGAGAGTGACGGGAGGCCTCAGGCGAATGAGGAGTTCTTC
clone_size: many; v_call: TRBV5-1; d_call: -; j_call: TRBJ1-2; cdr3_aa: CASSSTRNYGYTF; cdr3_nt: TGCGCCAGCAGCTCTACTCGTAACTATGGCTACACCTTC
clone_size: -; v_call: TRBV29-1; d_call: -; j_call: TRBJ2-5; cdr3_aa: CSVATEETQYF; cdr3_nt: TGCAGCGTTGCTACGGAAGAGACCCAGTACTTC
clone_size: -; v_call: TRBV27; d_call: TRBD2; j_call: TRBJ2-2; cdr3_aa: CVSSLPGTSGTGELFF; cdr3_nt: TGTGTCAGCAGTCTACCCGGGACTAGCGGCACCGGGGAGCTGTTTTTT
clone_size: -; v_call: TRBV20-1; d_call: -; j_call: TRBJ2-1; cdr3_aa: CSAPVSGGSDEQFF; cdr3_nt: TGCAGTGCCCCCGTTAGCGGAGGGAGCGATGAGCAGTTCTTC
clone_size: many; v_call: TRBV7-3; d_call: TRBD1; j_call: TRBJ2-1; cdr3_aa: CASSLAGTEYNEQFF; cdr3_nt: TGTGCCAGCAGCTTAGCTGGGACAGAATACAATGAGCAGTTCTTC
clone_size: -; v_call: TRBV20-1; d_call: -; j_call: TRBJ1-1; cdr3_aa: CSARQGSWGTEAFF; cdr3_nt: TGCAGTGCTAGGCAAGGGAGTTGGGGCACTGAAGCTTTCTTT